What follows are 14 T cell receptor beta chains derived from one specimen sequenced in a study of T cell responses to AZD1222 COVID-19 vaccine. Produced via immunoSEQ multiplex PCR; TCRdb's table is partial and in-frame only. Of tens of thousands of clones in the sample, almost 90% were seen once. This sample comprised peripheral blood, obtained on day 0 of AZD1222 vaccination. These receptors were collected from an adult in good health.

The chain combines TRBV7-9 with TRBJ2-1; D is uncertain. V was pared by 5 bases and J by 6 bases, with 20 bases between. There are 16 residues in the CDR3. Germline V gives CDR1 SEHNR, CDR2 FQNEAQ (reference sequence). CDR3 sequence (DNA): TGTGCCAGCAGCCAAAACTCACTGATTACGCGCAATGAGCAGTTCTTC. Its translation: CASSQNSLITRNEQFF. Full variable domain (missing parts from reference TRBV7-9 and TRBJ2-1): DTGVSQNPRHKITKRGQNVTFRCDPISEHNRLYWYRQTLGQGPEFLTYFQNEAQLEKSRLLSDRFSAERPKGSFSTLEIQRTEQGDSAMYLCASSQNSLITRNEQFFGPGTRLTVL.

This clone showed up just once. The CDR3 nucleotides read TGTGCCAGCAGCTTAGGAGGTCGTAACACTGAAGCTTTCTTT. It specifies CASSLGGRNTEAFF. The chain joins TRBV7-9 to TRBJ1-1; D unresolved. The CDR3 loop spans 14 amino acids. Germline CDR1 and CDR2: SEHNR and FQNEAQ (reference sequence). The V end lost 1 base, the J end lost 2 bases, and 8 bases lay between the germline ends.

V and J are TRBV18 and TRBJ1-1; 7 nucleotides match TRBD1. Trimming at V came to 5 bases and at J to 0 bases, leaving 3 bases not matched to a gene. CDR3 length: 14 residues. Looked up from germline, CDR1 is KGHSH and CDR2 is LQKENI. CDR3 coding DNA: TGTGCCAGCTCAGGACAGGAGATGAACACTGAAGCTTTCTTT. Its protein is CASSGQEMNTEAFF.

The J gene is TRBJ2-1, the V gene TRBV28; 12 nucleotides match TRBD2. From germline, CDR1 is MDHEN and CDR2 SYDVKM. The ends lost 8 bases at V and 7 bases at J; junction bases unmatched: 9. The CDR3 contains 15 residues. CDR3 nucleotides: TGTGCCAGCCGCCCACTAGCGGGAGGCGGAAATGAGCAGTTCTTC. It codes for CASRPLAGGGNEQFF.

The V call is TRBV6-1, the J call TRBJ2-2; D is ambiguous. CDR1 and CDR2 (germline): MNHNS, SASEGT. The CDR3 extends over 16 amino acids. V was pared by 3 bases and J by 4 bases, with 15 bases between. In DNA form, the CDR3 reads TGTGCCAGCAGTGATATCAGCGCGGTGGGCACCGGGGAGCTGTTTTTT. It yields the protein CASSDISAVGTGELFF.

This chain uses TRBV2 with TRBJ1-4, with TRBD1 matching 7 bases. V gave up 6 bases and J gave up 7 bases; unmatched junction bases: 11. This CDR3 contains 15 residues. Germline V gene lookup returns CDR1 SNHLY and CDR2 FYNNEI. The CDR3, as DNA: TGTGCCAGCAGCCCACAGGGGCTACGGATTGAAAAACTGTTTTTT. Translating it yields CASSPQGLRIEKLFF.

This sequence joins TRBV19 and TRBJ2-1; 9 bases align to TRBD1. The germline V gene encodes CDR1 LNHDA and CDR2 SQIVND (reference sequence). Trimming cost V 5 bases and J 2 bases; bases outside gene matches: 7. There are 16 residues in the CDR3. The DNA for the CDR3 is TGTGCCAGTAGTCCCCTTTGGACAGGGGCCTACAATGAGCAGTTCTTC. Its translation: CASSPLWTGAYNEQFF.

The rearrangement joins TRBV7-2 to TRBJ2-7; a weak D match, TRBD2 (6 bases). The germline V gene encodes CDR1 SGHTA and CDR2 FQGNSA. Trimming pared 0 bases from V and 7 bases from J, leaving 19 bases between. CDR3 size: 16 residues. The CDR3 DNA sequence: TGTGCCAGCAGCTTAGCCCCCTCCGGCGGGGCTGGTGAGCAGTACTTC. Translation: CASSLAPSGGAGEQYF.

The chain carries TRBV10-1 and TRBJ1-2; no firm D call. The CDR3 runs to 12 residues. Germline CDR1 is WNHNN and CDR2 is SYGVQD (reference sequence). V shed 3 bases and J shed 2 bases, with 4 bases lying between them. The CDR3 here is CASSDGNYGYTF. In DNA, the CDR3 is TGCGCCAGCAGTGACGGGAACTATGGCTACACCTTC.

The count of this clone is one. The CDR3 here is CASSLAGTPEAFF. The CDR3 DNA sequence: TGCGCCAGCAGCTTGGCAGGGACCCCTGAAGCTTTCTTT. This chain uses TRBV5-1 with TRBJ1-1, with D possibly being TRBD1 (5 bases). The ends were cut back, 0 bases at V and 6 bases at J, with 9 bases in the middle. CDR1 is SGHRS, CDR2 YFSETQ, per germline. The CDR3 consists of 13 residues.

The chain has TRBV29-1 and TRBJ1-2; 7 bases are shared with TRBD1. J was trimmed by 4 bases and V by 6 bases; bases with no gene match: 8. The CDR3 sequence is 13 residues long. Germline assignment: CDR1 SQVTM and CDR2 ANQGSEA. The CDR3 DNA follows: TGCAGCGTGGAGACAGGGTCGGGCTATGGCTACACCTTC. Its translation: CSVETGSGYGYTF.

The chain couples TRBV7-8 to TRBJ2-1, with TRBD2 identical over 9 bases. This CDR3 comprises 17 residues. Germline CDR1 and CDR2: SGHVS and FQNEAQ. After removal of 3 bases from V and 7 bases from J, the junction contained 13 bases not matched to a gene. The CDR3 nucleotides are TGTGCCAGCAGCTTTTGGGCAGTAGCGGGAGAAGAGAATGAGCAGTTCTTC. Its protein is CASSFWAVAGEENEQFF.

The chain joins TRBV6-1 to TRBJ2-1, with 7 bases aligning to TRBD2. The trim removed 5 bases at V and 10 bases at J, leaving 5 bases unmatched. CDR1 MNHNS and CDR2 SASEGT come from the germline V gene. The CDR3 consists of 12 residues. The CDR3 protein is CASSFSGNEQFF. CDR3 in DNA: TGTGCCAGCAGTTTCAGCGGGAACGAGCAGTTCTTC.

The chain joins TRBV5-1 to TRBJ2-7; D gene uncertain. Germline-derived CDR1 and CDR2 are SGHRS and YFSETQ. The CDR3 extends over 14 amino acids. Trimming took off 4 bases at V and 2 bases at J, with 13 bases between the two ends. In nucleotides, the CDR3 is TGCGCCAGCAGCCCGTGGCCGGAAACCTACGAGCAGTACTTC. This translates into CASSPWPETYEQYF.